The source of this T cell receptor beta chain is a study of memory B cells and T cells in multiple sclerosis. Notes on the study in general: Clone-set sizes differed between compartments, so shared clonotype counts needed normalization.

About this clone itself: Its antigen remains unknown.

Separate sequencing covered autoproliferating (CFSE-dim) and non-proliferating (CFSE-high) T cells from stimulus-free culture. Fewer than 55 million CFSE-labeled PBMCs were cultured 7 to 8 days unstimulated, then replicate wells were pooled. Without exogenous stimuli, around 0.54 uM CFSE-labeled PBMCs were cultured serum-free. Libraries were prepared by immunoSEQ multiplex PCR; TCRdb keeps only in-frame clonotypes and omits some of them. The sample yields 32,000 or so clones, about 83% seen once. V lost 6 bases and J 5 bases, leaving 10 bases between the germline ends. This CDR3 comprises 12 residues. Germline V gives CDR1 ENHRY, CDR2 SYGVKD.

This TCR was sampled from a human donor with multiple sclerosis. The specimen sequenced was PBMCs from blood kept in culture. V is TRBV10-3 and J is TRBJ2-5; no reliable D call. DNA for the CDR3: TGTGCCATCAGCGGATATATGGAGACCCAGTACTTC. It specifies CAISGYMETQYF.